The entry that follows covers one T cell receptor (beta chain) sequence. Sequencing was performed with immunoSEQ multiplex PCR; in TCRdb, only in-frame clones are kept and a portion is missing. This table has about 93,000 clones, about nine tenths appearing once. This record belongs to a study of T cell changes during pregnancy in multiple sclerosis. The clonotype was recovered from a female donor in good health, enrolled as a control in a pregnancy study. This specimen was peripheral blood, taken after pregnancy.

CDR3 sequence (DNA): TGTGCCAGCAGTGACCCATCAGGGATTTCACCCCTCCACTTT. This gives the protein CASSDPSGISPLHF. The chain has TRBV6-1 and TRBJ1-6; maybe TRBD1 (5 bases). V dropped 3 bases and J dropped 9 bases, with 12 bases sitting between them. This CDR3 has 14 residues. Germline V gene lookup returns CDR1 MNHNS and CDR2 SASEGT.